What follows are 27 T cell receptor beta chains derived from one specimen sequenced in a study of T-cell reconstitution after alpha-beta-depleted transplantation in children. Molecular barcoding with unique molecular identifiers was used for the TCRbeta library. TCRdb re-derived calls from the PCR reads in MiXCR, one entry per CDR3 protein. The sample carries some 830,000 distinct CDR3 sequences, about 16% recorded once. The specimen comprised PBMCs, mostly from graft donor cells, sampled 360 days after TCRalphabeta/CD19-depleted stem cell transplant. All receptors derive from a male patient under 18 who had a stem cell transplant for acute lymphoblastic leukemia, so the T cells may come from the graft donor.

V and J are TRBV7-9 and TRBJ1-5; 9 bases line up with TRBD1. CDR1 and CDR2 from the germline V gene are SEHNR and FQNEAQ (reference sequence). CDR3 length: 14 amino acids. V dropped 5 bases and J dropped 5; count of bases not matched to a gene: 4. This CDR3 reads CASSARDRDQPQHF. DNA of the CDR3: TGTGCCAGCAGCGCCCGGGACAGGGATCAGCCCCAGCATTTT. The entire variable domain, with the rest obtained from reference TRBV7-9 and TRBJ1-5, is as follows: DTGVSQNPRHKITKRGQNVTFRCDPISEHNRLYWYRQTLGQGPEFLTYFQNEAQLEKSRLLSDRFSAERPKGSFSTLEIQRTEQGDSAMYLCASSARDRDQPQHFGDGTRLSIL.

The chain has TRBV4-1 and TRBJ1-6; no reliable D call. CDR1 MGHRA and CDR2 YSYEKL come from the germline V gene. The CDR3 is made up of 12 amino acids. The V end was cut by 4 bases, the J end by 2 bases, with 0 bases between. In DNA form, the CDR3 reads TGCGCCAGCAGCCCCTATAATTCACCCCTCCACTTT. This sequence encodes CASSPYNSPLHF.

Written as DNA, the CDR3 is TGTGCCATCAGTGAGAGGGAACAGGGGGACACAGATACGCAGTATTTT. Residues: CAISEREQGDTDTQYF. The genes are TRBV10-3 and TRBJ2-3, with TRBD1 identical over 8 bases. V shed 2 bases, J shed 2 bases, and the junction held 6 bases outside the gene matches. This CDR3 contains 16 residues. Germline values: CDR1 ENHRY, CDR2 SYGVKD.

In this sample, this clonotype turned up a few times. The chain recombines TRBV27 with TRBJ1-1; D gene unclear. The V gene's germline CDR1 is MNHEY and CDR2 SMNVEV (reference sequence). The V end was cut by 8 bases, the J end by 4 bases, with 8 bases between. This CDR3 contains 11 residues. CDR3 DNA: TGTGCCAGCCTTTTAGGCACTGAAGCTTTCTTT. It encodes CASLLGTEAFF.

This clonotype was seen more than once but under ten times. V usage is TRBV27 and J usage is TRBJ2-3; D is possibly TRBD2 (5 bases). Germline V gene lookup returns CDR1 MNHEY and CDR2 SMNVEV (reference sequence). The CDR3 contains 16 residues. Trimming removed 0 bases at V and 2 bases at J, with 12 bases between. The CDR3 coding sequence is TGTGCCAGCAGTTTATCGGACTCCTCTCCCACAGATACGCAGTATTTT. It is translated as CASSLSDSSPTDTQYF.

The CDR3 DNA is TGCAGTGCTAGCGACAGGGGAACCAGCTACGAGCAGTACTTC. Its translation is CSASDRGTSYEQYF. This chain uses TRBV20-1 with TRBJ2-7; TRBD1 aligns across 8 bases. The CDR3 runs 14 residues. V lost 3 bases to trimming and J lost 3 bases; unmatched junction nucleotides: 7. CDR1 is DFQATT and CDR2 is SNEGSKA in the germline V gene (reference sequence).

This chain links TRBV29-1 with TRBJ2-7; D is undetermined. There are 13 residues in the CDR3. Looked up from germline, CDR1 is SQVTM and CDR2 is ANQGSEA. V was cut by 6 bases and J by 2 bases, with 14 bases left in between. CDR3 sequence: CSVDPAGTYEQYF. DNA for the CDR3: TGCAGCGTGGATCCTGCAGGAACCTACGAGCAGTACTTC.

A single count supports this clonotype. This chain links TRBV19 with TRBJ2-2; 12 bases are a match to TRBD2. Per germline, CDR1 LNHDA and CDR2 SQIVND (reference sequence). This CDR3 contains 16 residues. V lost 5 bases to trimming and J lost 4 bases; unmatched junction nucleotides: 5. CDR3 bases: TGTGCCAGTAGTCCGGCTAGCGGGAGGGCCACCGGGGAGCTGTTTTTT. This translates into CASSPASGRATGELFF.

This clonotype appeared a few times. The chain couples TRBV29-1 to TRBJ2-5; D call uncertain. V was clipped by 4 bases and J by 5 bases, with 11 bases between them. The CDR3 extends over 12 amino acids. The V gene's germline CDR1 is SQVTM and CDR2 ANQGSEA. DNA for the CDR3: TGCAGCGTTGTATCTGTAGGGGAGACCCAGTACTTC. Translated, it gives CSVVSVGETQYF.

This clonotype came up a few times. This rearrangement joins TRBV21-1 to TRBJ2-2; the D call in the table, TRBD2, was not verified against the DNA. TRBV21-1 is designated a pseudogene. The CDR3 runs to 18 residues. The CDR3 sequence is CASSKIGTNRANTGELFF. In DNA, the CDR3 is TGTGCCAGCAGCAAAATAGGGACTAACCGCGCGAACACCGGGGAGCTGTTTTTT.

This clonotype was detected only a few times. The rearrangement joins TRBV13 to TRBJ1-1; D is uncertain. The CDR3 contains 17 residues. V lost 5 bases and J 3 bases, leaving 22 bases between the germline ends. The V gene's germline CDR1 is PRHDT and CDR2 FYEKMQ (reference sequence). The chain's CDR3 is CASSALGPGIEYTEAFF. The CDR3 nucleotides are TGTGCCAGCAGCGCCCTGGGCCCGGGGATCGAGTACACTGAAGCTTTCTTT.

This clonotype has a handful of counts. This chain links TRBV4-1 with TRBJ2-1, with D possibly matching TRBD1 (5 bases). The CDR3 has 13 residues. Germline V gene sequence: CDR1 MGHRA, CDR2 YSYEKL. Trimming shortened V by 1 base and J by 9 bases, and 10 bases separated the two germline ends. This CDR3 reads CASSQVEGVEQFF. In DNA form, the CDR3 reads TGCGCCAGCAGCCAAGTCGAAGGGGTTGAGCAGTTCTTC.

J is TRBJ2-7 and V is TRBV27, with 11 bases fitting TRBD2. Trimming cost V 4 bases and J 5 bases; bases outside gene matches: 7. Germline-derived CDR1 and CDR2 are MNHEY and SMNVEV (reference sequence). The CDR3 contains 15 residues. As DNA, the CDR3 is TGTGCCAGCAGTTACACTAGCGGGAGTTTCCACGAGCAGTACTTC. Amino acids: CASSYTSGSFHEQYF.

The V and J genes are TRBV20-1 and TRBJ1-4; D gene uncertain. The CDR3 runs 13 residues. Germline values: CDR1 DFQATT, CDR2 SNEGSKA (reference sequence). Trimming left V 0 bases short and J 8 bases short, with 10 bases between. The CDR3 DNA follows: TGCAGTGCTAGAGATAACTGGTCAGAAAAACTGTTTTTT. Translated: CSARDNWSEKLFF.

V gene TRBV11-1 combines with J gene TRBJ2-7, with D maybe TRBD1 (6 bases). CDR3 length equals 16 residues. Germline CDR1 and CDR2: SGHAT and FQDESV (reference sequence). V was cut by 4 bases and J by 2 bases, with 18 bases left in between. DNA of the CDR3: TGTGCCAGCAGCTCCCCCCTGACAGGATTACCCTACGAGCAGTACTTC. This encodes CASSSPLTGLPYEQYF.

In its sample, this clonotype was seen a few times. The rearrangement links TRBV5-5 to TRBJ2-2; 7 nucleotides line up with TRBD1. This CDR3 comprises 15 residues. V shed 7 bases and J 0 bases; nucleotides not matched to a gene: 6. Germline lookup yields CDR1 SGHKS and CDR2 YYEKEE (reference sequence). CDR3 loop: CASWPGQANTGELFF. As DNA, the CDR3 is TGTGCCAGCTGGCCAGGACAGGCGAACACCGGGGAGCTGTTTTTT.

This clonotype showed up just a few times. The chain has TRBV19 and TRBJ2-7, with 7 bases identical to TRBD1. CDR1 is LNHDA and CDR2 is SQIVND in the germline V gene (reference sequence). The CDR3 covers 14 residues. With 6 bases clipped from V and 3 bases from J, the junction kept 8 bases outside the gene matches. The CDR3 DNA is TGTGCCAGTAGCAAGACAGGGAGCCTCTACGAGCAGTACTTC. It specifies CASSKTGSLYEQYF.

The chain couples TRBV10-3 to TRBJ2-4; the D call may be TRBD1 or TRBD2 (5 bases each). Germline V lookup: CDR1 ENHRY, CDR2 SYGVKD. V was cut by 2 bases and J by 1 base, with 12 bases left in between. The CDR3 is 16 residues long. The CDR3 DNA reads TGTGCCATCAGTGAGAAGCGCTGGGGGGCCAAAAACATTCAGTACTTC. Its translation is CAISEKRWGAKNIQYF.

The chain carries TRBV9 and TRBJ2-7; D is ambiguous. The CDR3 sequence is 12 residues long. Germline loops: CDR1 SGDLS, CDR2 YYNGEE. V lost 0 bases to trimming and J lost 8 bases, with 9 bases between them. The CDR3: CASSVGEEKQYF. The CDR3, as DNA: TGTGCCAGCAGCGTAGGAGAAGAAAAGCAGTACTTC.

This chain joins TRBV5-1 and TRBJ2-3, with 12 bases lining up with TRBD2. The length of the CDR3 is 17 residues. In germline, CDR1 is SGHRS, CDR2 YFSETQ. After removal of 0 bases from V and 3 bases from J, the junction contained 5 bases not matched to a gene. The CDR3 region is CASSLGAGTSGTDTQYF. The DNA for the CDR3 is TGCGCCAGCAGCTTGGGGGCCGGGACTAGCGGGACAGATACGCAGTATTTT.

The rearrangement uses TRBV29-1 and TRBJ2-7, with D possibly matching TRBD1 (5 bases). CDR1 SQVTM and CDR2 ANQGSEA come from the germline V gene. The CDR3 is 15 residues long. Trimming took 7 bases from V and 2 from J, leaving 21 bases between them. CDR3 amino acids: CSGNLDKDIAYEQYF. As DNA, the CDR3 is TGCAGCGGTAATCTCGATAAGGACATAGCCTACGAGCAGTACTTC.

This clonotype was seen only a few times. The V gene is TRBV9, the J gene TRBJ2-7; D might be TRBD2 (6 bases). The CDR3 runs 17 residues. Germline V gene data show CDR1 as SGDLS and CDR2 as YYNGEE. V was cut by 4 bases and J by 5 bases, with 25 bases left in between. The CDR3 coding sequence is TGTGCCAGCAGCCCCAAGGCGGAGGGTCCTTTTCGGAACGAGCAGTACTTC. It yields the protein CASSPKAEGPFRNEQYF.

V usage is TRBV4-1 and J usage is TRBJ2-7; D possibly matches TRBD1 or TRBD2 (5 bases each). Trimming stripped 0 bases from V and 8 bases from J, with 14 bases between. This CDR3 comprises 14 residues. CDR1 and CDR2 (germline): MGHRA, YSYEKL. The CDR3 is CASSQDGTANQQYF. For the CDR3, the DNA is TGCGCCAGCAGCCAAGATGGGACGGCGAATCAGCAGTACTTC.

This clonotype was seen repeatedly, ten times or more. In DNA, the CDR3 is TGTGCCAGCTCAGAGGGACAGGGAGGCTCCTACGAGCAGTACTTC. It is translated as CASSEGQGGSYEQYF. The chain is built from TRBV18 and TRBJ2-7, with 9 positions matching TRBD1. The germline CDR1 and CDR2 sequences are KGHSH and LQKENI. V trimming: 5 bases; J trimming: 0 bases; junction bases outside the gene matches: 5. The CDR3 is 15 amino acids.

The V and J genes are TRBV4-1 and TRBJ1-1; 7 bases fit TRBD1. The CDR3 is made up of 15 amino acids. V trimming: 10 bases; J trimming: 2 bases; junction bases outside the gene matches: 13. In germline, CDR1 is MGHRA, CDR2 YSYEKL. In DNA form, the CDR3 reads TGCGCCACCACAAGGGGGCCAGGGGGAAACACTGAAGCTTTCTTT. This gives the protein CATTRGPGGNTEAFF.

This clonotype has just a few counts. This chain joins TRBV10-2 and TRBJ2-2; no firm D call. The CDR3 runs 18 residues. Trimming cost V 7 bases and J 1 base, with 22 bases left between them. Germline V lookup: CDR1 WSHSY, CDR2 SAAADI. The CDR3 nucleotides are TGCGCCAGCATTGACATACTACCGCCACCCAGGAACACCGGGGAGCTGTTTTTT. This sequence encodes CASIDILPPPRNTGELFF.

This clonotype was counted at least ten times. V usage is TRBV5-1 and J usage is TRBJ2-7; weak D call: TRBD1 (6 bases). This CDR3 has 15 residues. CDR1 is SGHRS and CDR2 is YFSETQ in the germline V gene. Trimming removed 0 bases from V and 2 bases from J, with 12 bases in between. The CDR3 region has the DNA TGCGCCAGCAGCTTGGTGACAGGAGTCACCTACGAGCAGTACTTC. Its translation is CASSLVTGVTYEQYF.